This TCR beta chain was identified during a study of control samples from healthy donors and cancer patients. Germline V gene lookup returns CDR1 MNHEY and CDR2 SVGAGI. This CDR3 comprises 14 residues. The V and J ends lost 1 base and 11 bases, in that order; junction bases with no gene match: 8. Assay: immunoSEQ multiplex PCR; the TCRdb copy retains only in-frame clones and omits some. The sample holds about 120,000 clones, over 80% seen once. The rearrangement joins TRBV6-5 to TRBJ1-1; 9 bases are a match to TRBD1. The TCR comes from a man older than 75 with head and neck cancer. The material sequenced was PBMCs. As DNA, the CDR3 is TGTGCCAGCAGTTACTACAGGGGGCCCTATCGGGCTTTCTTT. This gives the protein CASSYYRGPYRAFF.